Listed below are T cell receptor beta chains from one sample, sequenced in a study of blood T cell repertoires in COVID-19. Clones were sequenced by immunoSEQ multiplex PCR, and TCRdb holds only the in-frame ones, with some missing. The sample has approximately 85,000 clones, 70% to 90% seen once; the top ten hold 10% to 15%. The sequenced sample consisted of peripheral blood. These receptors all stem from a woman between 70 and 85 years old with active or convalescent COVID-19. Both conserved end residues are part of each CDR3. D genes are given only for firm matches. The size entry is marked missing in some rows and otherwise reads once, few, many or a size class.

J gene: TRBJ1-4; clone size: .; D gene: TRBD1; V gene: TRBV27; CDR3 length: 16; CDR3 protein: CASSSKPQGAREKLFF; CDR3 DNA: TGTGCCAGCAGTTCAAAACCACAGGGGGCAAGGGAAAAACTGTTTTTT
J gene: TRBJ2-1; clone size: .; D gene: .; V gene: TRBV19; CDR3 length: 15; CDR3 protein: CASSIYQGLGLWQFF; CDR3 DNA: TGTGCCAGTAGTATATATCAGGGGCTAGGGTTGTGGCAGTTCTTC
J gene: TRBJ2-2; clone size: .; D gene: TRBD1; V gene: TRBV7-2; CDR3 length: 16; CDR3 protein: CASRHTGTGVTGELFF; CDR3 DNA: TGTGCCAGCAGGCATACCGGGACAGGGGTGACCGGGGAGCTGTTTTTT
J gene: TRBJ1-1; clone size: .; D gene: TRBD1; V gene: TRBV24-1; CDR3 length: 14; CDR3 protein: CATSTGGVYTEAFF; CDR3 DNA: TGTGCCACCAGTACAGGGGGCGTCTACACTGAAGCTTTCTTT
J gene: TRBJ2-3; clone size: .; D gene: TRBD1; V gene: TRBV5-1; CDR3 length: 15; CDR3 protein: CASSSGTGDTDTQYF; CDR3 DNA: TGCGCCAGCAGCTCAGGGACAGGGGACACAGATACGCAGTATTTT
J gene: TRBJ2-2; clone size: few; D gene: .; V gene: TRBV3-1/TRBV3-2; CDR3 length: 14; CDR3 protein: CASSQEGASGELFF; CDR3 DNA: TGTGCCAGCAGCCAAGAGGGGGCCTCCGGGGAGCTGTTTTTT
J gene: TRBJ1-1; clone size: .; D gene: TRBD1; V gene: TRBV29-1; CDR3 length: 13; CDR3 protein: CSSRTGMNTEAFF; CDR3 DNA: TGCAGCTCCCGGACAGGGATGAACACTGAAGCTTTCTTT
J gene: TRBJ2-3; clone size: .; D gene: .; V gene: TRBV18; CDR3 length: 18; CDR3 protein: CASSPNAQGTFSTDTQYF; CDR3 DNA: TGTGCCAGCTCACCGAACGCACAGGGTACCTTTAGCACAGATACGCAGTATTTT
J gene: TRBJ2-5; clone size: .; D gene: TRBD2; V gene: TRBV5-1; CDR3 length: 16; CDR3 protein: CASSLDPSGGEETQYF; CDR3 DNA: TGCGCCAGCAGCTTGGATCCTAGCGGGGGGGAAGAGACCCAGTACTTC
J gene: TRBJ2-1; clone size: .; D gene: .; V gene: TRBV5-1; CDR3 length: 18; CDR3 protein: CASSLAGGGSTTGNEQFF; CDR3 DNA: TGCGCCAGCAGCTTGGCCGGGGGAGGTTCGACAACGGGGAATGAGCAGTTCTTC
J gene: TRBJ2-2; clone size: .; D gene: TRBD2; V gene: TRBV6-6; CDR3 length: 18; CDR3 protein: CASSPNWGLLGDTGELFF; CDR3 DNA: TGTGCCAGCAGTCCAAACTGGGGACTATTGGGCGACACCGGGGAGCTGTTTTTT
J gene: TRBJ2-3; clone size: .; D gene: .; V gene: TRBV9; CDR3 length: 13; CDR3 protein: CASSDSSGDTQYF; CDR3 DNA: TGTGCCAGCAGCGACTCGTCCGGAGATACGCAGTATTTT
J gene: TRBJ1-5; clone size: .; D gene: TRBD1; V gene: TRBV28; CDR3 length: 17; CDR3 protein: CASSETGTGVTSQPQHF; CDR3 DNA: TGTGCCAGCAGCGAGACCGGGACAGGGGTTACCAGTCAGCCCCAGCATTTT
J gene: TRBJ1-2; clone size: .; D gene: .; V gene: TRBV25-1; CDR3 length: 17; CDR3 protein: CASSEYTQGPDNYGYTF; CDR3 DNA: TGTGCCAGCAGTGAATATACCCAGGGCCCGGACAACTATGGCTACACCTTC
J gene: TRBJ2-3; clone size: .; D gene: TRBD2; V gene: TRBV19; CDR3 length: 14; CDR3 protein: CASSGLAGGETQYF; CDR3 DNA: TGTGCCAGTAGCGGACTAGCGGGGGGTGAAACGCAGTATTTT
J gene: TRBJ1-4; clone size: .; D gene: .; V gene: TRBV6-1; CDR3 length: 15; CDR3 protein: CASSEGGQRNEKLFF; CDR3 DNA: TGTGCCAGCAGTGAAGGCGGACAGCGAAATGAAAAACTGTTTTTT
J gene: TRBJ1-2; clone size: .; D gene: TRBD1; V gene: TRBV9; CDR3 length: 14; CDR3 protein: CASSPTGLGFGYTF; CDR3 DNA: TGTGCCAGCAGCCCGACAGGGTTAGGGTTTGGCTACACCTTC
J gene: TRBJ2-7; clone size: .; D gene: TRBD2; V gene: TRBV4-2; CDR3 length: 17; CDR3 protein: CASSRRTLAGVTYEQYF; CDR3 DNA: TGTGCCAGCAGCCGCCGAACACTAGCGGGGGTGACCTACGAGCAGTACTTC
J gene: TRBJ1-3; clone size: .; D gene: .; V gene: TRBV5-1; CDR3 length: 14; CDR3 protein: CASSLRAGGNTIYF; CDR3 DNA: TGCGCCAGCAGCTTGAGGGCGGGAGGAAACACCATATATTTT
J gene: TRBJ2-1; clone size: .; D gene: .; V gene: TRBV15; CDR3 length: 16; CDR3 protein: CATSRGGTSSRNEQFF; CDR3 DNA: TGTGCCACCAGCAGAGGGGGAACTAGTTCTAGGAATGAGCAGTTCTTC
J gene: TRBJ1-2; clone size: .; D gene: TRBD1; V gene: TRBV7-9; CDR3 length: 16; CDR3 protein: CASSLADRESQDGYTF; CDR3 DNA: TGTGCCAGCAGCTTAGCGGACAGGGAATCCCAGGATGGCTACACCTTC
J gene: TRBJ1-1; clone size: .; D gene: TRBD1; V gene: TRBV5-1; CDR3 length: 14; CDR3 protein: CASSPPTGSTEAFF; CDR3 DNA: TGCGCCAGCAGCCCACCGACAGGGAGCACTGAAGCTTTCTTT
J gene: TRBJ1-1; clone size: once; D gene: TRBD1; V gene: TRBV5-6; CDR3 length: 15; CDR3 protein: CASSMGDRNTGEAFF; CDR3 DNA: TGTGCCAGCAGCATGGGGGACAGGAACACGGGAGAAGCTTTCTTT
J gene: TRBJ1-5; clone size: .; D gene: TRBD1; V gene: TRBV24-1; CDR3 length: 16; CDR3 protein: CATSDPTQGERQPQHF; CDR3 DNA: TGTGCCACCAGTGACCCTACCCAGGGGGAACGTCAGCCCCAGCATTTT
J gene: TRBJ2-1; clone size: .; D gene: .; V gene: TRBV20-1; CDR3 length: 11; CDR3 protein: CSATGLNEQFF; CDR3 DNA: TGCAGTGCCACCGGTTTAAATGAGCAGTTCTTC
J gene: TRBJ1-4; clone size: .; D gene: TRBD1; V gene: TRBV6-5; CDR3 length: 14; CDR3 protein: CASSLGQGAEKLFF; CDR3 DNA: TGTGCCAGCAGCCTTGGACAGGGGGCGGAAAAACTGTTTTTT
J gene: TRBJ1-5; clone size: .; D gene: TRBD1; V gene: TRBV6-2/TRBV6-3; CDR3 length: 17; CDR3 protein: CASSSLIDRASNQPQHF; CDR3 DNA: TGTGCCAGCAGTTCCCTAATAGACAGGGCCAGCAATCAGCCCCAGCATTTT
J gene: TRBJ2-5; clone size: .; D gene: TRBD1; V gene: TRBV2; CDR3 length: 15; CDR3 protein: CASRARLDRGETQYF; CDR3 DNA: TGTGCCAGCAGGGCCAGACTCGACAGGGGGGAGACCCAGTACTTC
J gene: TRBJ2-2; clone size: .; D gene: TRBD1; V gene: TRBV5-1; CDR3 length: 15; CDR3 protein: CASRRDRANTGELFF; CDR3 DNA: TGCGCCAGCAGACGGGACAGGGCGAACACCGGGGAGCTGTTTTTT
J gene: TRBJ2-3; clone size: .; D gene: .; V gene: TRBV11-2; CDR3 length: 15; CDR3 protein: CASSLRQVLVDTQYF; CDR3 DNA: TGTGCCAGCAGCCTTCGACAGGTTTTAGTAGATACGCAGTATTTT
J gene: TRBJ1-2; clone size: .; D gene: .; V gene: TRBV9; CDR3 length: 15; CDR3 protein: CASSPDSLPLSGYTF; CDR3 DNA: TGTGCCAGCAGCCCCGACTCCCTCCCCCTCAGTGGCTACACCTTC
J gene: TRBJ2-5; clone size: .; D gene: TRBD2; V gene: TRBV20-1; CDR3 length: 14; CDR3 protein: CSASLAGGRETQYF; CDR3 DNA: TGCAGTGCTAGTTTAGCGGGGGGACGGGAGACCCAGTACTTC
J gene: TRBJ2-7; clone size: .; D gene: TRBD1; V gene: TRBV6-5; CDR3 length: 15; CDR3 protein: CASRPGQGLLYEQYF; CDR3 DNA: TGTGCCAGCAGGCCGGGACAGGGTTTACTCTACGAGCAGTACTTC
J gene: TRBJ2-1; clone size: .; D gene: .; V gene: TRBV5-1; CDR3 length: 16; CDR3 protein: CASSWYRESSYNEQFF; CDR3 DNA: TGCGCCAGCAGCTGGTACCGGGAAAGCTCCTACAATGAGCAGTTCTTC
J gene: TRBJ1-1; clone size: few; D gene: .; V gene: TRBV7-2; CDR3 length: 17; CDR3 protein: CASSLVIERHKNTEAFF; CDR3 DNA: TGTGCCAGCAGCTTAGTTATAGAGCGGCACAAGAACACTGAAGCTTTCTTT
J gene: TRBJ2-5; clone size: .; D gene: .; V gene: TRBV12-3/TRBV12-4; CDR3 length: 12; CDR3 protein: CASSRVGETQYF; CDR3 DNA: TGTGCCAGCAGCAGGGTAGGGGAGACCCAGTACTTC
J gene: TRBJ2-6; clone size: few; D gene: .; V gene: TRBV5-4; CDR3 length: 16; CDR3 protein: CASSLTVLSGANVLTF; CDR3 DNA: TGTGCCAGCAGCTTGACAGTATTGTCTGGGGCCAACGTCCTGACTTTC
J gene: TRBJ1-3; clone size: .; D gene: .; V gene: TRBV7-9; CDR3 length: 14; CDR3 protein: CASSLGLSGNTIYF; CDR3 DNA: TGTGCCAGCAGCCTGGGCCTCTCTGGAAACACCATATATTTT
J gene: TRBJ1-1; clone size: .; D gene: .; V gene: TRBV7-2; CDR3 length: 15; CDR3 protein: CASSSFSGGNTEAFF; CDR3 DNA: TGTGCCAGCAGCTCCTTTTCGGGGGGGAACACTGAAGCTTTCTTT
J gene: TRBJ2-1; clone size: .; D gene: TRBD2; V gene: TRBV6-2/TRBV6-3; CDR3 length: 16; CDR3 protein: CASSEMLAGGPNEQFF; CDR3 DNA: TGTGCCAGCAGCGAAATGCTAGCGGGGGGGCCCAATGAGCAGTTCTTC
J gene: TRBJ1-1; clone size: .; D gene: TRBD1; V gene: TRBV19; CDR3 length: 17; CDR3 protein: CASSTRDSGRMNTEAFF; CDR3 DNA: TGTGCCAGTAGTACCCGGGACAGCGGTCGGATGAACACTGAAGCTTTCTTT
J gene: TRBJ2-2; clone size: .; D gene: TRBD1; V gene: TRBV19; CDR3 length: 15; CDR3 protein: CASSIVSGGDGELFF; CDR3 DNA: TGTGCCAGTAGTATAGTGTCAGGGGGCGACGGGGAGCTGTTTTTT
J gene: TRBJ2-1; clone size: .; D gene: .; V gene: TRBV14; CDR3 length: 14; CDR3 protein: CASSQLSPGNEQFF; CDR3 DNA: TGTGCCAGCAGCCAACTAAGCCCGGGCAATGAGCAGTTCTTC
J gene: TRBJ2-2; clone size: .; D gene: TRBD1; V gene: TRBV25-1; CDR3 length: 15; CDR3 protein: CASTTGTGDTGELFF; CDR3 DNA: TGTGCCAGCACGACCGGGACAGGGGACACCGGGGAGCTGTTTTTT
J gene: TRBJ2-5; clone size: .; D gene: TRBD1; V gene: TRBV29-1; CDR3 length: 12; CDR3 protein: CSVPTGGETQYF; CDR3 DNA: TGCAGCGTACCTACAGGGGGGGAGACCCAGTACTTC
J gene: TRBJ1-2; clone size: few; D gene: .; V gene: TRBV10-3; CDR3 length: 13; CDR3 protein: CAINLQVSGGYTF; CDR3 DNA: TGTGCCATCAACTTACAGGTCTCGGGTGGCTACACCTTC
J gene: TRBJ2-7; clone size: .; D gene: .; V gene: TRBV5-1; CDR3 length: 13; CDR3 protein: CASSYYDSYEQYF; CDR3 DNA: TGCGCCAGCAGCTACTACGACTCCTACGAGCAGTACTTC
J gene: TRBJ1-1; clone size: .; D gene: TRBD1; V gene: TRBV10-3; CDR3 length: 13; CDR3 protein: CAATDRKGTEAFF; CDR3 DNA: TGTGCCGCGACGGACAGGAAGGGGACTGAAGCTTTCTTT
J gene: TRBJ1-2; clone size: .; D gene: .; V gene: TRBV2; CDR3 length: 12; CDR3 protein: CASSYDSYGYTF; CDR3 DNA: TGTGCCAGCAGTTACGACAGCTATGGCTACACCTTC
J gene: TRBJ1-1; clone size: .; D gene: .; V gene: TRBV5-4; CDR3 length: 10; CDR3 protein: CASSVNEAFF; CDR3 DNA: TGTGCCAGCAGCGTTAATGAAGCTTTCTTT
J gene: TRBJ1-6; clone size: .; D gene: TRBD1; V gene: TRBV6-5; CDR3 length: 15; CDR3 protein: CASILGQLINSPLHF; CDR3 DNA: TGTGCCAGCATTCTGGGACAGCTGATTAATTCACCCCTCCACTTT
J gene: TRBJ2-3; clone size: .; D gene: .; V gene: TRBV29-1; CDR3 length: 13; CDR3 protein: CSVDQGQPDTQYF; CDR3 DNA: TGCAGCGTTGACCAAGGACAGCCAGATACGCAGTATTTT
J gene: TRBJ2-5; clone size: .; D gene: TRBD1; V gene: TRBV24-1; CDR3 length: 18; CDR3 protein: CATSDFSGNRQGGETQYF; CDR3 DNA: TGTGCCACCAGTGATTTCTCCGGAAACCGACAGGGCGGAGAGACCCAGTACTTC
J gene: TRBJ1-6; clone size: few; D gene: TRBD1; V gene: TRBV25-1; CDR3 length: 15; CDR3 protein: CASRFSGTENSPLHF; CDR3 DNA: TGTGCCAGCAGGTTCTCCGGGACAGAAAATTCACCCCTCCACTTT
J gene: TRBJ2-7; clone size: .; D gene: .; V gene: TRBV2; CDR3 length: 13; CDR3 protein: CASQQADFYEQYF; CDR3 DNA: TGTGCCAGCCAACAGGCGGATTTCTACGAGCAGTACTTC
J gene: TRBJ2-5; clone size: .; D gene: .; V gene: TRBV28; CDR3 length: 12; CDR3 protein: CASSGGLETQYF; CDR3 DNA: TGTGCCAGCAGCGGGGGTTTGGAGACCCAGTACTTC
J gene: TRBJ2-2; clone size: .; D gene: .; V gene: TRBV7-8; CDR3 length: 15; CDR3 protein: CASSFPGSNTGELFF; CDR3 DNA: TGTGCCAGCAGCTTCCCAGGGTCGAACACCGGGGAGCTGTTTTTT
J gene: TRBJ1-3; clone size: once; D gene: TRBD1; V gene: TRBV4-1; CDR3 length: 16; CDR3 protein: CASSVVGQGIGNTIYF; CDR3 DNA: TGCGCCAGCAGCGTAGTAGGACAGGGGATAGGAAACACCATATATTTT
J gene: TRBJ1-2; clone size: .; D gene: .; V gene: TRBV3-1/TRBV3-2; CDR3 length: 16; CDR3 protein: CASSQDLGGSNYGYTF; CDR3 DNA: TGTGCCAGCAGCCAAGATCTGGGGGGTTCCAACTATGGCTACACCTTC
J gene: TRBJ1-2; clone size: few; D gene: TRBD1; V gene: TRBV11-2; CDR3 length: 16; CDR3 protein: CASSLATGATNYGYTF; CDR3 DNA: TGTGCCAGCAGCTTAGCGACAGGGGCTACTAACTATGGCTACACCTTC